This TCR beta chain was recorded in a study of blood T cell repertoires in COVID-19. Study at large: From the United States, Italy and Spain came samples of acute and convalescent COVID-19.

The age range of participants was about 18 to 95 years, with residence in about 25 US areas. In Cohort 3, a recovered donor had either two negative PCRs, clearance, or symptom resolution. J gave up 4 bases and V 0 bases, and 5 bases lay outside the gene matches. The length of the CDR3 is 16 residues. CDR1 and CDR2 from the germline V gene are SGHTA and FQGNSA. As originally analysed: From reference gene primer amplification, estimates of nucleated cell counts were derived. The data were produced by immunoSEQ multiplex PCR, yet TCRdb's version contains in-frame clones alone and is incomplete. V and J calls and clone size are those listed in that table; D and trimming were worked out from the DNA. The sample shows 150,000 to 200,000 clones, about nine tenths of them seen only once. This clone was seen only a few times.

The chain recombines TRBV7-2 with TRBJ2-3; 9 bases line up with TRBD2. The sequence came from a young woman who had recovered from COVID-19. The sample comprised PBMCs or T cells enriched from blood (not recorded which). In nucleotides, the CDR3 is TGTGCCAGCAGCTTAGCCCCGCGGGGGGGCCCAGATACGCAGTATTTT. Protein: CASSLAPRGGPDTQYF.